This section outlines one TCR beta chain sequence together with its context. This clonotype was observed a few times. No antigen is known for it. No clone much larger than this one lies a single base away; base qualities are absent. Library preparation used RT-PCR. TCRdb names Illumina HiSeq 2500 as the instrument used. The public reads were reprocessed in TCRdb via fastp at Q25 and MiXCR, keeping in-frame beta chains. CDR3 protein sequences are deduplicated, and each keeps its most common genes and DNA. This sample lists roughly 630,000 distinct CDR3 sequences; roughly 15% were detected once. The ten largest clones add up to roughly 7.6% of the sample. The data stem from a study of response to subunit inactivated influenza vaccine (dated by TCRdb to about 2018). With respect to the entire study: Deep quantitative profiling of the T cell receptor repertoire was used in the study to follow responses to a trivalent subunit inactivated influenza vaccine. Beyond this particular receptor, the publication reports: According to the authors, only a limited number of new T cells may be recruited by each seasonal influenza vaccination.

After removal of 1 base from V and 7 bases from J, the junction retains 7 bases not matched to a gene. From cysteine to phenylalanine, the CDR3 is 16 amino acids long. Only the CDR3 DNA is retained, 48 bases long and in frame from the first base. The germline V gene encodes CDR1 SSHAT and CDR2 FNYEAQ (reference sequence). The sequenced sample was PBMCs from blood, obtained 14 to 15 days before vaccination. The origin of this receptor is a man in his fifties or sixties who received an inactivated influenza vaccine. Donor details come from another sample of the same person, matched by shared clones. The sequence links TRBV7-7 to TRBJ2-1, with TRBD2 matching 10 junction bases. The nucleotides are TGTGCCAGCAGCTTAGGAGAAGCGGGAGGGGGGAATGAGCAGTTCTTC. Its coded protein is CASSLGEAGGGNEQFF.